This is a list of T cell receptor beta chains from one sample in a study of cytomegalovirus exposure and HLA in healthy donors. Produced via immunoSEQ multiplex PCR; TCRdb's table is partial and in-frame only. The sample yields about 160,000 clones, 70% to 90% seen once. Input material: PBMCs. The receptors were gathered from a woman aged 25 to 39 in good health and CMV-seronegative. Each CDR3 is given with its conserved first and last residue. The D gene is left open where the match is weak. The size of a clone is reported for some rows only, either as once, few or many, or as a class for expanded clones.

clone_size: -
d_call: -
v_call: TRBV28
j_call: TRBJ1-2
cdr3_aa: CASSDPLGPTYGYTF
cdr3_nt: TGTGCCAGCAGCGACCCCCTCGGCCCTACCTATGGCTACACCTTC

clone_size: many
d_call: -
v_call: TRBV30
j_call: TRBJ2-2
cdr3_aa: CAWRLNRSVTGELFF
cdr3_nt: TGTGCCTGGAGACTCAACCGAAGCGTCACCGGGGAGCTGTTTTTT

clone_size: -
d_call: TRBD1
v_call: TRBV5-4
j_call: TRBJ2-3
cdr3_aa: CASSFEGQGRTQYF
cdr3_nt: TGTGCCAGCAGCTTTGAAGGACAGGGCCGGACGCAGTATTTT

clone_size: -
d_call: -
v_call: TRBV7-3
j_call: TRBJ2-7
cdr3_aa: CASSLSGGPSYEQYF
cdr3_nt: TGTGCCAGCAGCTTAAGCGGGGGCCCTTCCTACGAGCAGTACTTC

clone_size: -
d_call: TRBD2
v_call: TRBV7-6
j_call: TRBJ2-2
cdr3_aa: CASSPRRGLAGDTGELFF
cdr3_nt: TGTGCCAGCAGCCCGAGAAGAGGACTAGCGGGAGACACCGGGGAGCTGTTTTTT

clone_size: -
d_call: -
v_call: TRBV30
j_call: TRBJ2-5
cdr3_aa: CAWTSRGPETQYF
cdr3_nt: TGTGCCTGGACATCGAGAGGGCCAGAGACCCAGTACTTC

clone_size: -
d_call: TRBD2
v_call: TRBV4-2
j_call: TRBJ2-1
cdr3_aa: CASSGVLRRGGAGEQFF
cdr3_nt: TGTGCCAGCAGCGGGGTACTACGGCGCGGGGGGGCAGGCGAGCAGTTCTTC

clone_size: -
d_call: -
v_call: TRBV6-5
j_call: TRBJ1-5
cdr3_aa: CASSPHMSNQPQHF
cdr3_nt: TGTGCCAGCAGTCCTCATATGAGCAATCAGCCCCAGCATTTT

clone_size: -
d_call: -
v_call: TRBV10-1
j_call: TRBJ2-3
cdr3_aa: CASSEGQGIDTQYF
cdr3_nt: TGCGCCAGCAGTGAGGGCCAGGGGATAGATACGCAGTATTTT

clone_size: -
d_call: TRBD1
v_call: TRBV5-1
j_call: TRBJ1-1
cdr3_aa: CASSFVGRGQSEAFF
cdr3_nt: TGCGCCAGCAGCTTCGTAGGCAGGGGGCAATCTGAAGCTTTCTTT

clone_size: -
d_call: -
v_call: TRBV5-1
j_call: TRBJ1-4
cdr3_aa: CASSLNRVSTNEKLFF
cdr3_nt: TGCGCCAGCAGCTTGAATCGCGTTTCAACTAATGAAAAACTGTTTTTT

clone_size: -
d_call: -
v_call: TRBV5-1
j_call: TRBJ1-1
cdr3_aa: CASSLGQPTFEGAFF
cdr3_nt: TGCGCCAGCAGCTTGGGACAGCCTACCTTCGAGGGAGCTTTCTTT

clone_size: -
d_call: TRBD2
v_call: TRBV9
j_call: TRBJ2-2
cdr3_aa: CASSVVGSGTNTGELFF
cdr3_nt: TGTGCCAGCAGCGTAGTTGGTAGCGGGACGAACACCGGGGAGCTGTTTTTT

clone_size: few
d_call: -
v_call: TRBV7-9
j_call: TRBJ1-4
cdr3_aa: CASSLDRKNEKLFF
cdr3_nt: TGTGCCAGCAGCTTGGACAGAAAGAATGAAAAACTGTTTTTT

clone_size: -
d_call: -
v_call: TRBV7-7
j_call: TRBJ1-3
cdr3_aa: CASSLAIWLRALTSSGNTIYF
cdr3_nt: TGTGCCAGCAGCTTAGCGATATGGCTTCGGGCGCTAACATCATCTGGAAACACCATATATTTT

clone_size: -
d_call: -
v_call: TRBV7-9
j_call: TRBJ2-7
cdr3_aa: CASSVLARPYEQYF
cdr3_nt: TGTGCCAGCAGCGTGTTAGCGAGACCCTACGAGCAGTACTTC

clone_size: -
d_call: -
v_call: TRBV4-3
j_call: TRBJ2-7
cdr3_aa: CASSRHRDLSYEQYF
cdr3_nt: TGCGCCAGCAGCCGACACAGGGATTTATCCTACGAGCAGTACTTC

clone_size: once
d_call: TRBD2
v_call: TRBV28
j_call: TRBJ2-7
cdr3_aa: CASSYPGLRIYEQYF
cdr3_nt: TGTGCCAGCAGTTATCCGGGACTACGGATTTACGAGCAGTACTTC

clone_size: -
d_call: -
v_call: TRBV13
j_call: TRBJ2-1
cdr3_aa: CASSLTLSNEQFF
cdr3_nt: TGTGCCAGCAGCTTAACCCTCAGTAATGAGCAGTTCTTC

clone_size: -
d_call: -
v_call: TRBV11-3
j_call: TRBJ2-7
cdr3_aa: CASSREAGYEQYF
cdr3_nt: TGTGCCAGCAGCCGCGAGGCGGGATACGAGCAGTACTTC

clone_size: -
d_call: -
v_call: TRBV7-9
j_call: TRBJ1-1
cdr3_aa: CASSSVGATEAFF
cdr3_nt: TGTGCCAGCAGCTCTGTTGGAGCGACTGAAGCTTTCTTT

clone_size: once
d_call: -
v_call: TRBV9
j_call: TRBJ2-1
cdr3_aa: CASSVRDRTYNEQFF
cdr3_nt: TGTGCCAGCAGCGTAAGAGACAGGACCTACAATGAGCAGTTCTTC

clone_size: -
d_call: -
v_call: TRBV4-3
j_call: TRBJ2-7
cdr3_aa: CASSHEKGYEQYF
cdr3_nt: TGCGCCAGCAGCCACGAAAAAGGATACGAGCAGTACTTC

clone_size: -
d_call: TRBD1
v_call: TRBV5-1
j_call: TRBJ1-1
cdr3_aa: CASSSAGTVEAFF
cdr3_nt: TGCGCCAGCAGCTCAGCCGGGACAGTTGAAGCTTTCTTT

clone_size: once
d_call: TRBD2
v_call: TRBV5-4
j_call: TRBJ2-3
cdr3_aa: CASSLRSGRHTDTQYF
cdr3_nt: TGTGCCAGCAGCCTCAGAAGCGGGAGACACACAGATACGCAGTATTTT

clone_size: -
d_call: -
v_call: TRBV6-5
j_call: TRBJ1-2
cdr3_aa: CASSLKGYGYTF
cdr3_nt: TGTGCCAGCAGTCTTAAGGGCTATGGCTACACCTTC

clone_size: -
d_call: -
v_call: TRBV7-2
j_call: TRBJ1-3
cdr3_aa: CASSNYTDSGNTIYF
cdr3_nt: TGTGCCAGCAGTAATTACACCGACTCTGGAAACACCATATATTTT

clone_size: -
d_call: TRBD1
v_call: TRBV6-5
j_call: TRBJ2-1
cdr3_aa: CASSPGTGSYNEQFF
cdr3_nt: TGTGCCAGCAGTCCCGGGACAGGGAGTTACAATGAGCAGTTCTTC

clone_size: -
d_call: -
v_call: TRBV5-6
j_call: TRBJ1-1
cdr3_aa: CASSFTGNEAFF
cdr3_nt: TGTGCCAGCAGCTTCACAGGGAATGAAGCTTTCTTT

clone_size: -
d_call: -
v_call: TRBV4-3
j_call: TRBJ1-1
cdr3_aa: CASSQVPGPGHQNTEAFF
cdr3_nt: TGCGCCAGCAGCCAAGTCCCAGGGCCGGGACACCAGAACACTGAAGCTTTCTTT

clone_size: -
d_call: TRBD2
v_call: TRBV6-5
j_call: TRBJ2-7
cdr3_aa: CASSYTSGSDEQYF
cdr3_nt: TGTGCCAGCAGTTACACTAGCGGGAGTGACGAGCAGTACTTC

clone_size: few
d_call: -
v_call: TRBV19
j_call: TRBJ1-5
cdr3_aa: CASRPVHLPNQPQHF
cdr3_nt: TGTGCCAGTAGACCGGTACACCTACCGAATCAGCCCCAGCATTTT

clone_size: once
d_call: -
v_call: TRBV27
j_call: TRBJ2-1
cdr3_aa: CASSWDGHEYNEQFF
cdr3_nt: TGTGCCAGCAGTTGGGATGGACACGAATACAATGAGCAGTTCTTC

clone_size: -
d_call: -
v_call: TRBV29-1
j_call: TRBJ2-5
cdr3_aa: CSVELDRYETQYF
cdr3_nt: TGCAGCGTTGAACTAGATCGGTATGAGACCCAGTACTTC

clone_size: -
d_call: TRBD2
v_call: TRBV4-1
j_call: TRBJ2-1
cdr3_aa: CASSQDVPAGVYNEQFF
cdr3_nt: TGCGCCAGCAGCCAAGATGTTCCAGCGGGGGTCTACAATGAGCAGTTCTTC

clone_size: -
d_call: -
v_call: TRBV27
j_call: TRBJ1-5
cdr3_aa: CASSLIGDNQPQHF
cdr3_nt: TGTGCCAGCAGTTTAATCGGAGACAATCAGCCCCAGCATTTT

clone_size: -
d_call: -
v_call: TRBV10-3
j_call: TRBJ2-2
cdr3_aa: CAISETLGLFF
cdr3_nt: TGTGCCATCAGTGAGACACTAGGGCTGTTTTTT

clone_size: -
d_call: TRBD1
v_call: TRBV30
j_call: TRBJ1-2
cdr3_aa: CACARNRGSGYTF
cdr3_nt: TGTGCCTGCGCCCGTAACAGGGGAAGCGGCTACACCTTC

clone_size: -
d_call: -
v_call: TRBV27
j_call: TRBJ1-1
cdr3_aa: CASKSGAEAFF
cdr3_nt: TGTGCCAGCAAATCAGGCGCTGAAGCTTTCTTT